The table lists the clone carrying this T cell receptor (beta chain) with a count of one. The sample originates from a study of Tregs in tolerant kidney transplant recipients. This table comes from immunoSEQ multiplex PCR, and its TCRdb copy is limited to in-frame clones, with some not included. The sample lists around 50,000 clones; 89% were seen once. Related graft donors supplied nonmyeloablative bone marrow transplants, and mixed chimerism was transient. The V gene's germline CDR1 is LNHDA and CDR2 SQIVND (reference sequence). CDR3 length: 16 amino acids. J was trimmed by 6 bases and V by 8 bases; bases with no gene match: 17.

The chain uses TRBV19 and TRBJ2-7; 9 bases match TRBD1. The sequence was obtained from a human patient who received a combined kidney and bone marrow transplant. Part of the T cell pool may stem from the graft donor. The sample was CD8+ T cells from blood (PBMCs), taken 12 months after the transplant. CDR3 amino acids: CASANRRGQGIPEQYF. The CDR3 region has the DNA TGTGCCAGTGCCAACCGCAGGGGACAGGGCATTCCCGAGCAGTACTTC.